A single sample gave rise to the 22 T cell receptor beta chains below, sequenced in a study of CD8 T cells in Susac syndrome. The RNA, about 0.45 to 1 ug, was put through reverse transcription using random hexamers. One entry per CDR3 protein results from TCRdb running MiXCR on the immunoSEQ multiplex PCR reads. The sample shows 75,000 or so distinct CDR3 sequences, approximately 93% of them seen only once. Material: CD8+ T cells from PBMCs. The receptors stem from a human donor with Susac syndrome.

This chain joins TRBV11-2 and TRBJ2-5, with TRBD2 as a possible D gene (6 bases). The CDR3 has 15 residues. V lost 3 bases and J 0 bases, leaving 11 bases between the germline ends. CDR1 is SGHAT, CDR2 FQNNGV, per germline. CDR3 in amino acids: CASSLGGTYQETQYF. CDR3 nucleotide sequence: TGTGCCAGCAGCTTGGGCGGGACGTACCAAGAGACCCAGTACTTC.

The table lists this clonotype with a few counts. CDR3: CASSPGQGTNLKAFF. For the CDR3, the DNA is TGTGCCAGCAGTCCCGGACAGGGAACGAATCTGAAAGCTTTCTTT. This chain uses TRBV6-1 with TRBJ1-1, with 8 bases aligning to TRBD1. Germline V gene lookup returns CDR1 MNHNS and CDR2 SASEGT. The CDR3 sequence is 15 residues long. The ends lost 5 bases at V and 9 bases at J; junction bases unmatched: 14.

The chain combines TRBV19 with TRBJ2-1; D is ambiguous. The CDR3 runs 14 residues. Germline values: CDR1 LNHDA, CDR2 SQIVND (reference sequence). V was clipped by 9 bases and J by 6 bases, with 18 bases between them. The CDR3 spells CASQSSPGRNEQFF. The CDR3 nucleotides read TGTGCCAGCCAATCTTCCCCTGGGCGCAATGAGCAGTTCTTC.

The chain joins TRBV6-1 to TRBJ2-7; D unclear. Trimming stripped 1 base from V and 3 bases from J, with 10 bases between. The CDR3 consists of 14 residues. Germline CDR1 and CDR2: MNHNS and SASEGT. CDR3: CASSEGIMGYEQYF. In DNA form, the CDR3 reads TGTGCCAGCAGTGAAGGTATCATGGGCTACGAGCAGTACTTC.

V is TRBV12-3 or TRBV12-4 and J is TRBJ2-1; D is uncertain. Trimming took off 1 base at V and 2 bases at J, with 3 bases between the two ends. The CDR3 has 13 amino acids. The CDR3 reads CASSLGPYNEQFF. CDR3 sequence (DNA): TGTGCCAGCAGTTTAGGGCCCTACAATGAGCAGTTCTTC.

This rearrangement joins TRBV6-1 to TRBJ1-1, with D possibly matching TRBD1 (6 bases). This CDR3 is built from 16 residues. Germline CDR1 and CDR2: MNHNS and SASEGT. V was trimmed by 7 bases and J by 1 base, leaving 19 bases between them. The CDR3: CASKTPSRGQNTEAFF. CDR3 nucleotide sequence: TGTGCCAGCAAAACCCCGTCCAGGGGACAGAACACTGAAGCTTTCTTT.

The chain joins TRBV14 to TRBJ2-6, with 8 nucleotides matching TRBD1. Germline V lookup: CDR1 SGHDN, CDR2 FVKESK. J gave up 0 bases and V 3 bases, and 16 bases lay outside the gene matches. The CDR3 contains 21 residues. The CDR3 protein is CASSHEGTGYPLDSGANVLTF. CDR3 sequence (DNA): TGTGCCAGCAGCCACGAAGGGACAGGCTATCCTCTCGACTCTGGGGCCAACGTCCTGACTTTC.

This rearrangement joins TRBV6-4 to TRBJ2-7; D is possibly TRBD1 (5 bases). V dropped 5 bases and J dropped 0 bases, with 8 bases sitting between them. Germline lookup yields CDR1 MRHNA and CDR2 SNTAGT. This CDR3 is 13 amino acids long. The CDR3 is CASSQDTSYEQYF. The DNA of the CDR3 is TGTGCCAGCAGTCAGGACACCTCCTACGAGCAGTACTTC.

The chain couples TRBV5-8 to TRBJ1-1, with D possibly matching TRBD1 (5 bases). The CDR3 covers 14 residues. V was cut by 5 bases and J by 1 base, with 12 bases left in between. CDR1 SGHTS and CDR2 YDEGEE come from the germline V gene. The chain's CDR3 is CASRGVTGNTEAFF. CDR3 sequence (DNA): TGTGCCAGCAGGGGAGTTACAGGGAACACTGAAGCTTTCTTT.

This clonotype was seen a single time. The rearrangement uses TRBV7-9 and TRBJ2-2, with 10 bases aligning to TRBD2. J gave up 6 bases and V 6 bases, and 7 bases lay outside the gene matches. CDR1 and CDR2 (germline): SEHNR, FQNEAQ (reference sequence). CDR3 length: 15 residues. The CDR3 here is CASSSPSGSPGELFF. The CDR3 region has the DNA TGTGCCAGCAGTTCACCTAGCGGGAGTCCCGGGGAGCTGTTTTTT.

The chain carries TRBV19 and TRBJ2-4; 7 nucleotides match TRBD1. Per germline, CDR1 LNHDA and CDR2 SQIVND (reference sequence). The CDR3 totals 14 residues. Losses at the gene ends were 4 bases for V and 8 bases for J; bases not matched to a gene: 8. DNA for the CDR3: TGTGCCAGTAGTACCCTGACAGGGTCAGACATTCAGTACTTC. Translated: CASSTLTGSDIQYF.

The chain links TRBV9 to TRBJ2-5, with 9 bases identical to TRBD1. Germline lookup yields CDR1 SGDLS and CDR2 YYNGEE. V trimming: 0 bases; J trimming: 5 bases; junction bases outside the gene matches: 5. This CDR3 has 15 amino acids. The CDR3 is CASSVEGTGLETQYF. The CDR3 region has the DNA TGTGCCAGCAGCGTAGAAGGGACAGGGTTGGAGACCCAGTACTTC.

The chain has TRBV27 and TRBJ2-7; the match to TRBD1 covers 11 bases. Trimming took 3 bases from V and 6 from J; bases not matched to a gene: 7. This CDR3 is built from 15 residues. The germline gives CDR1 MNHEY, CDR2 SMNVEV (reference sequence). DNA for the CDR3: TGTGCCAGCAGTTTTTTGGACAGGGGGCGTAGCGAGCAGTACTTC. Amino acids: CASSFLDRGRSEQYF.

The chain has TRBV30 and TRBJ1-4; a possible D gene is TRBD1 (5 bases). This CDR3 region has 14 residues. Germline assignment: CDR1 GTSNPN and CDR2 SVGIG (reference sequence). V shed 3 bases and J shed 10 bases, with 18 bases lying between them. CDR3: CAWRDKGWGTKLFF. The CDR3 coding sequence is TGTGCCTGGAGGGACAAGGGCTGGGGAACAAAACTGTTTTTT.

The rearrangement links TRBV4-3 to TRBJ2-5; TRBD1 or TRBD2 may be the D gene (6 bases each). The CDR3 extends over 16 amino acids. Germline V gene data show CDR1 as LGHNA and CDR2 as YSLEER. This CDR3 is CASGTGVWDTQETQYF. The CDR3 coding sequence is TGCGCTTCAGGGACTGGCGTATGGGACACCCAAGAGACCCAGTACTTC.

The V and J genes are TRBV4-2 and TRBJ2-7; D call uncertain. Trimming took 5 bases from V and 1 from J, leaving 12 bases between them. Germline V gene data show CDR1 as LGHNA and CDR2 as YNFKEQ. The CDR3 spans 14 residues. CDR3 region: CASSAAAESYEQYF. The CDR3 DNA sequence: TGTGCCAGCAGCGCTGCGGCCGAGTCCTACGAGCAGTACTTC.

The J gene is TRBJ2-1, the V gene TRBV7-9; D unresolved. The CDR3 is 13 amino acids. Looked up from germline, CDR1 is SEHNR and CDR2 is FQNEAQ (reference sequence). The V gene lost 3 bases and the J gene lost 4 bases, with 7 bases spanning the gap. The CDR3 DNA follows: TGTGCCAGCAGCTTCCGGGCTTACAATGAGCAGTTCTTC. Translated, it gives CASSFRAYNEQFF.

The CDR3 loop reads CAAGITGNQPQHF. In DNA form, the CDR3 reads TGTGCCGCAGGGATAACGGGCAATCAGCCCCAGCATTTT. V and J are TRBV15 and TRBJ1-5; possibly TRBD1 for D (5 bases). Trimming cost V 11 bases and J 2 bases, with 13 bases left between them. Germline V lookup: CDR1 LNHNV, CDR2 YYDKDF (reference sequence). The CDR3 is 13 residues long.

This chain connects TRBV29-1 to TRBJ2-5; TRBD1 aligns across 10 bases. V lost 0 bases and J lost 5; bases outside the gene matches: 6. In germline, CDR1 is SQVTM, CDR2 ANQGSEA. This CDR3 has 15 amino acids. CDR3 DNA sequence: TGCAGCGTTGAAGAGGACGGGACAGGGGATGAGACCCAGTACTTC. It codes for CSVEEDGTGDETQYF. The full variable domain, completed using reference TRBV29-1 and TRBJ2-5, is SAVISQKPSRDICQRGTSLTIQCQVDSQVTMMFWYRQQPGQSLTLIATANQGSEATYESGFVIDKFPISRPNLTFSTLTVSNMSPEDSSIYLCSVEEDGTGDETQYFGPGTRLLVL.

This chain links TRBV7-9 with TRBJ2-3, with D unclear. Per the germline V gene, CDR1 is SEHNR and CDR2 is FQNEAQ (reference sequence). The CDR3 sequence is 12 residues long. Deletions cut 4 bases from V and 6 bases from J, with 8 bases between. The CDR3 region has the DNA TGTGCCAGCAGCTATCGAGTCGATACGCAGTATTTT. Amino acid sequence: CASSYRVDTQYF.

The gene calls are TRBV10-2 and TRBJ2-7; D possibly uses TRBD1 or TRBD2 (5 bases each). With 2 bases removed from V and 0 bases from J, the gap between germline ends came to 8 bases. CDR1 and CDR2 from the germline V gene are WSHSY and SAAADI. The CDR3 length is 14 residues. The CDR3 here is CASSEPGSSYEQYF. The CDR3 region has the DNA TGCGCCAGCAGTGAGCCAGGGAGCTCCTACGAGCAGTACTTC.

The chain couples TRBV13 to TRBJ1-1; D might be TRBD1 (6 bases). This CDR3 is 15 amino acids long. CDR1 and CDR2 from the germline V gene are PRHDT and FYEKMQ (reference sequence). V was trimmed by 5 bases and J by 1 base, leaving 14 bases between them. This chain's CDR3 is CASSPRAGENTEAFF. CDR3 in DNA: TGTGCCAGCAGCCCGAGGGCAGGGGAGAACACTGAAGCTTTCTTT.